The source of this T cell receptor (beta chain) is a study of Graves' ophthalmopathy and Graves' hyperthyroidism. Study at large: Hyperthyroidism was considered stable when no ophthalmopathy appeared within 18 months of follow-up. Study-level findings and limits: For separating ophthalmopathy from stable hyperthyroidism, a 13-signature model gave around 86% sensitivity and about 80% specificity. Most thyroid-expanded clonotypes exceeding 0.001 frequency were also found in blood.

This clonotype occurred a few times. What it binds is not known. TCR beta CDR3 amplification used RNA transcripts. Investigators did first-round RT-PCR with HTBI primers, then second-round multiplex PCR. TCRdb ran MiXCR on the multiplex PCR reads and lists one entry per CDR3 protein. The sample has more than 1,000,000 distinct CDR3 sequences; about two fifths are singletons. Germline V gives CDR1 MNHNY, CDR2 SVGAGI (reference sequence). Trimming removed 6 bases at V and 6 bases at J, with 14 bases between. This CDR3 contains 14 residues. This rearrangement joins TRBV6-6 to TRBJ1-4; possibly TRBD1 for D (5 bases). This clonotype was sampled from an adult man with Graves' hyperthyroidism. The sample was peripheral blood or thyroid tissue (not recorded which). The CDR3 spells CASSKRQSDEKLFF. The CDR3 DNA reads as TGTGCCAGCAGCAAAAGACAGTCGGATGAAAAACTGTTTTTT.